The 5 T cell receptor beta chains in this list originate from one sample, sequenced in a study of chemoradiotherapy in HPV16-positive cancers (dated by TCRdb to 2021 to 2024). Library preparation was by the immunoSEQ multiplex PCR assay. TCRdb mirrors the immuneACCESS table, restricted to in-frame sequences. Some clones are absent from its copies; in checked studies, under half trace to an unresolved V gene, and the reason for the others is unknown. This sample has around 33,000 clones in its table, and about nine tenths of those were observed once. In total, the top ten clones hold roughly 4.5% of the sample. Here the sequenced sample was blood, taken from a patient who underwent chemoradiotherapy. The receptors originated from a human donor with HPV-associated anogenital cancer.

This chain uses TRBV29-1 with TRBJ2-1; 9 nucleotides line up with TRBD2. The V and J ends lost 8 bases and 7 bases, in that order; junction bases with no gene match: 9. Looked up from germline, CDR1 is SQVTM and CDR2 is ANQGSEA. This CDR3 has 13 residues. CDR3 sequence (DNA): TGCAGCAGCCATAGCGGGAGTGGGAATGAGCAGTTCTTC. Its protein product is CSSHSGSGNEQFF.

The chain combines TRBV19 with TRBJ2-7; 7 bases are a match to TRBD1. V lost 8 bases and J lost 3; bases outside the gene matches: 4. Germline-derived CDR1 and CDR2 are LNHDA and SQIVND (reference sequence). This CDR3 spans 12 amino acids. The CDR3 here is CASGRDSYEQYF. CDR3 nucleotides: TGTGCCAGTGGCAGGGACAGCTACGAGCAGTACTTC.

This chain connects TRBV5-6 to TRBJ1-1; D is undetermined. Trimming pared 0 bases from V and 0 bases from J, leaving 9 bases between. The CDR3 loop spans 15 amino acids. Germline CDR1 reads SGHDT; CDR2 reads YYEEEE. The CDR3 spells CASSLDGSLNTEAFF. DNA for the CDR3: TGTGCCAGCAGCTTGGACGGCAGCTTGAACACTGAAGCTTTCTTT.

J is TRBJ2-7 and V is TRBV2; TRBD1 matches at 7 bases. The germline V gene encodes CDR1 SNHLY and CDR2 FYNNEI. This CDR3 is built from 13 residues. V was pared by 7 bases and J by 2 bases, with 5 bases of the junction left unmatched. The CDR3: CASKRQGTYEQYF. CDR3 sequence (DNA): TGTGCCAGCAAAAGACAGGGCACCTACGAGCAGTACTTC.

This rearrangement joins TRBV29-1 to TRBJ2-2; no reliable D call. This CDR3 spans 15 amino acids. V dropped 6 bases and J dropped 4 bases, with 18 bases sitting between them. CDR1 SQVTM and CDR2 ANQGSEA come from the germline V gene. In DNA form, the CDR3 reads TGCAGCGTGTCCGTGAGCAGCAGCTTCACCGGGGAGCTGTTTTTT. Residues: CSVSVSSSFTGELFF.